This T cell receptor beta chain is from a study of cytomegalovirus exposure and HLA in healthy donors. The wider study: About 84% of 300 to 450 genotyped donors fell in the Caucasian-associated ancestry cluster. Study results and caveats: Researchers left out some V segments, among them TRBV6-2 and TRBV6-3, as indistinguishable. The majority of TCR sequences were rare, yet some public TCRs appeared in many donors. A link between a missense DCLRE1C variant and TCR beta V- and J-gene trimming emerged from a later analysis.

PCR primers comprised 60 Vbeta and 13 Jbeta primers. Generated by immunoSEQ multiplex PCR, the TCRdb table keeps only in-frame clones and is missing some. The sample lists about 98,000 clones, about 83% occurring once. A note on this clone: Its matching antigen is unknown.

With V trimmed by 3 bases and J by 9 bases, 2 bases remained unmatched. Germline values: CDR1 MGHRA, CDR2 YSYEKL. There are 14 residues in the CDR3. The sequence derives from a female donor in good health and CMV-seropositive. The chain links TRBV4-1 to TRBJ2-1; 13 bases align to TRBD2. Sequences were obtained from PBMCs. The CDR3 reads CASSHRLAGGEQFF. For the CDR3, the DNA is TGCGCCAGCAGCCATCGACTAGCGGGAGGTGAGCAGTTCTTC.